The rows below give T cell receptor beta chains drawn from one sample of a study of post-analysis software for immune sequencing data. Using its own MiXCR run on the PCR reads, TCRdb lists one record per CDR3 protein. The sample gives about 460,000 distinct CDR3 sequences, over 35% of which show up once; about 12% is in the top ten. Material for sequencing was blood. The receptor source for this set is a girl under 18 with multiple sclerosis. Both conserved end residues are part of each CDR3. D genes are given only for firm matches. Size values are once, few and many counts, or a class for expanded clones, and some rows have none.

v_gene	j_gene	d_gene	abundance	CDR3nt	CDR3aa
TRBV7-9	TRBJ1-2	TRBD1	once	TGTGCCAGCAGCAACTCCGGGACAGGGGATGACTACACCTTC	CASSNSGTGDDYTF
TRBV10-3	TRBJ2-1	-	few	TGTGCCATCAGTGATAGCCGAATCTACAATGAGCAGTTCTTC	CAISDSRIYNEQFF
TRBV20-1	TRBJ2-1	TRBD2	-	TGCAGTGCTAGAGCGGGACTAGCGGGAGGAACCTCCTACAATGAGCAGTTCTTC	CSARAGLAGGTSYNEQFF
TRBV7-9	TRBJ2-7	-	-	TGTGCCAGCAGCTTCATATCGGGGTCCGAGCAGTACTTC	CASSFISGSEQYF
TRBV7-2	TRBJ2-3	-	-	TGTGCCAGCAACTTAGTGGCGGAAACAGATACGCAGTATTTT	CASNLVAETDTQYF
TRBV6-5	TRBJ1-1	-	few	TGTGCCAGCAGCCTGGGGGGGACCACTGAAGCTTTCTTT	CASSLGGTTEAFF
TRBV29-1	TRBJ2-3	TRBD1	-	TGCAGCGTTAGCCTGGGACAGGGGAGAGATACGCAGTATTTT	CSVSLGQGRDTQYF
TRBV29-1	TRBJ2-7	TRBD2	-	TGCAGCGTTGAAGGACTAGCGGAGAACTACAATGAGCAGTACTTC	CSVEGLAENYNEQYF
TRBV29-1	TRBJ2-3	TRBD2	-	TGCAGCGTTGAAGATCATACGCGGGAGATGGGGAGGACAGATACGCAGTATTTT	CSVEDHTREMGRTDTQYF
TRBV6-5	TRBJ2-1	-	few	TGTGCCAGCAGTTACTCGATGGGGCCTGTCGGGCAGTTCTTC	CASSYSMGPVGQFF
TRBV12-3/TRBV12-4	TRBJ2-3	-	-	TGTGCCAGCAGTTTAGGTGGCGTCGATACGCAGTATTTT	CASSLGGVDTQYF
TRBV12-3/TRBV12-4	TRBJ2-7	TRBD1	-	TGTGCCAGCAGTTTAAGGGGCCCGGGACAGGGGGCGAAGCAGTACTTC	CASSLRGPGQGAKQYF
TRBV5-1	TRBJ2-1	TRBD2	once	TGCGCCAGCAGCTTGTCCGCTAGCGGGAGTAATGAGCAGTTCTTC	CASSLSASGSNEQFF
TRBV2	TRBJ2-1	TRBD2	few	TGTGCCAGCAGTGTCGGGACTAGGGAAGGACCCTACAATGAGCAGTTCTTC	CASSVGTREGPYNEQFF
TRBV6-9	TRBJ1-2	-	-	TGTGCCAGCAGTTATCGGGGTCCGGCTACGCTTAACTATGGCTACACCTTC	CASSYRGPATLNYGYTF
TRBV7-2	TRBJ2-1	-	-	TGTGCCAGCAGACCCGGACCCAGGGGAGGGCATAAGTTCTTC	CASRPGPRGGHKFF